The next 14 T cell receptor beta chains were all read from a single sample in a study of blood T cell repertoires in COVID-19. The assay was immunoSEQ multiplex PCR, and TCRdb's table has in-frame clones only and misses some. Of about 50,000 clones in the sample, about 89% were seen once. Sequenced material: peripheral blood. These receptors were taken from a human donor in a cohort sampled during active COVID-19.

V is TRBV10-3 and J is TRBJ2-1, with a tentative D call TRBD2 (6 bases). Trimming pared 4 bases from V and 3 bases from J, leaving 10 bases between. CDR3 size: 14 residues. Looked up from germline, CDR1 is ENHRY and CDR2 is SYGVKD. The CDR3 protein is CAISGLDIYNEQFF. In nucleotides, the CDR3 is TGTGCCATCAGTGGACTAGATATCTACAATGAGCAGTTCTTC.

The chain couples TRBV6-6 to TRBJ1-5; no clear D gene. Germline CDR1 MNHNY, CDR2 SVGAGI (reference sequence). V was clipped by 0 bases and J by 2 bases, with 11 bases between them. This CDR3 has 16 residues. The CDR3: CASSYSSQMGNQPQHF. Here the CDR3 DNA reads TGTGCCAGCAGTTACTCCAGTCAAATGGGCAATCAGCCCCAGCATTTT.

This chain joins TRBV7-2 and TRBJ2-3, with TRBD2 matching over 12 bases. V trimming: 5 bases; J trimming: 4 bases; junction bases outside the gene matches: 7. From germline, CDR1 is SGHTA and CDR2 FQGNSA. CDR3 length: 16 residues. The DNA for the CDR3 is TGTGCCAGCAGCCCGACTAGCGGGAGTCAGGCAGATACGCAGTATTTT. Protein sequence: CASSPTSGSQADTQYF.

The chain uses TRBV2 and TRBJ2-1; 10 nucleotides agree with TRBD2. This CDR3 has 15 amino acids. From germline, CDR1 is SNHLY and CDR2 FYNNEI. The V segment lost 3 bases and the J segment 6 bases; nucleotides outside the gene matches: 5. DNA for the CDR3: TGTGCCAGCAGTGATAGCAGCGGGGGGGGCAATGAGCAGTTCTTC. Protein product: CASSDSSGGGNEQFF.

This clone was observed a single time. The DNA for the CDR3 is TGTGCCAGCAGCTTGTCACTAGCAGAGAATGAGCAGTTCTTC. Protein product: CASSLSLAENEQFF. V usage is TRBV5-6 and J usage is TRBJ2-1, with D possibly being TRBD2 (6 bases). Trimming took 1 base from V and 7 from J, leaving 12 bases between them. Germline loops: CDR1 SGHDT, CDR2 YYEEEE. This CDR3 is 14 amino acids long. The variable domain in full, with the rest retrieved from reference TRBV5-6 and TRBJ2-1, is DAGVTQSPTHLIKTRGQQVTLRCSPKSGHDTVSWYQQALGQGPQFIFQYYEEEERQRGNFPDRFSGHQFPNYSSELNVNALLLGDSALYLCASSLSLAENEQFFGPGTRLTVL.

The chain joins TRBV19 to TRBJ2-3; 10 bases line up with TRBD1. The germline V gene encodes CDR1 LNHDA and CDR2 SQIVND (reference sequence). This CDR3 has 14 amino acids. The junction had 6 bases not matched to a gene; V was cut back by 9 bases and J by 3 bases. DNA for the CDR3: TGTGCCAGCCTAGACAGGGGGCGAACAGATACGCAGTATTTT. It is translated as CASLDRGRTDTQYF.

The chain combines TRBV5-1 with TRBJ1-5; 7 nucleotides align to TRBD1. The V segment lost 0 bases and the J segment 4 bases; nucleotides outside the gene matches: 7. Germline V gives CDR1 SGHRS, CDR2 YFSETQ. There are 16 residues in the CDR3. The chain's CDR3 is CASSLGSSGGNQPQHF. In nucleotides, the CDR3 is TGCGCCAGCAGCTTGGGATCCTCAGGGGGTAATCAGCCCCAGCATTTT.

The chain has TRBV7-6 and TRBJ1-1; tentative D call: TRBD1 (5 bases). The V gene's germline CDR1 is SGHVS and CDR2 FNYEAQ. The CDR3 has 17 residues. V gave up 5 bases and J gave up 1 base, with 20 bases separating them. This chain's CDR3 is CASSPIPQGGWNTEAFF. For the CDR3, the DNA is TGTGCCAGCAGCCCGATCCCGCAGGGTGGTTGGAACACTGAAGCTTTCTTT. Full variable domain (missing parts from reference TRBV7-6 and TRBJ1-1): GAGVSQSPRYKVTKRGQDVALRCDPISGHVSLYWYRQALGQGPEFLTYFNYEAQQDKSGLPNDRFSAERPEGSISTLTIQRTEQRDSAMYRCASSPIPQGGWNTEAFFGQGTRLTVV.

V gene TRBV9 combines with J gene TRBJ1-3; D gene ambiguous. CDR3 size: 12 residues. The V and J ends lost 7 bases and 0 bases respectively, with 5 bases between them. The germline V gene encodes CDR1 SGDLS and CDR2 YYNGEE. The CDR3 loop is CASESSGNTIYF. CDR3 nucleotides: TGTGCCAGCGAGTCCTCTGGAAACACCATATATTTT.

Only one count was recorded for this clone. The chain has TRBV24-1 and TRBJ2-5, with 13 bases aligning to TRBD2. V was clipped by 2 bases and J by 2 bases; unmatched bases: 4. Germline loops: CDR1 KGHDR, CDR2 SFDVKD. This CDR3 spans 17 amino acids. CDR3 loop: CATSDSTSGGWQETQYF. Written as DNA, the CDR3 is TGTGCCACCAGTGATTCGACTAGCGGGGGGTGGCAAGAGACCCAGTACTTC.

With respect to this clone: This same CDR3 is encoded by further DNA sequences in the sample. The chain combines TRBV9 with TRBJ2-3; D may be TRBD2 (6 bases). The V and J ends lost 0 bases and 2 bases respectively, with 13 bases between them. This CDR3 region has 16 residues. Germline CDR1 is SGDLS and CDR2 is YYNGEE. The CDR3 region is CASSVGVAELTDTQYF. For the CDR3, the DNA is TGTGCCAGCAGCGTAGGTGTAGCGGAACTCACAGATACGCAGTATTTT. The whole variable domain, remainder taken from reference TRBV9 and TRBJ2-3, is DSGVTQTPKHLITATGQRVTLRCSPRSGDLSVYWYQQSLDQGLQFLIQYYNGEERAKGNILERFSAQQFPDLHSELNLSSLELGDSALYFCASSVGVAELTDTQYFGPGTRLTVL.

This rearrangement joins TRBV3-1 (or the pseudogene TRBV3-2) to TRBJ1-2; no firm D call. Germline V CDR1 and CDR2: LGHDT, YNNKEL (reference sequence). V lost 4 bases to trimming and J lost 7 bases, with 16 bases between them. This CDR3 is built from 14 residues. The CDR3 loop is CASSPQGGYGGYTF. The CDR3 DNA is TGTGCCAGCAGCCCGCAAGGAGGGTACGGTGGCTACACCTTC.

This clone has only one observation. The J gene is TRBJ2-4, the V gene TRBV5-4; 8 nucleotides line up with TRBD1. CDR3 length: 14 amino acids. CDR1 SGHNT and CDR2 YYREEE come from the germline V gene (reference sequence). With 3 bases clipped from V and 6 bases from J, the junction kept 5 bases outside the gene matches. The CDR3 region is CASSSNRGSNIQYF. The CDR3 bases are TGTGCCAGCAGCTCGAACAGGGGGTCAAACATTCAGTACTTC.

V is TRBV19 and J is TRBJ1-4; D gene unclear. With 4 bases removed from V and 2 bases from J, the gap between germline ends came to 14 bases. The germline CDR1 and CDR2 sequences are LNHDA and SQIVND (reference sequence). CDR3 length equals 16 residues. CDR3 in amino acids: CASSSRPTRTNEKLFF. DNA of the CDR3: TGTGCCAGTAGTAGCCGACCGACCAGGACTAATGAAAAACTGTTTTTT.